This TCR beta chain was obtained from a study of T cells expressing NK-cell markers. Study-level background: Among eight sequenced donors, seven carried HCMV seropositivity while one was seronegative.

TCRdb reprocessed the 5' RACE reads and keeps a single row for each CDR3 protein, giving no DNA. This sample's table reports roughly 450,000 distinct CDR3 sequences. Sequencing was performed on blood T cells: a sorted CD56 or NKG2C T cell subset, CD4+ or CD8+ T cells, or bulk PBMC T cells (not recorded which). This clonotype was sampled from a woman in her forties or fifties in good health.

CDR3 sequence reads: CASSSRGPGANVLTF. The chain is built from TRBV6-6 and TRBJ2-6; there is no DNA to check the TCRdb D call of TRBD1. CDR3 size: 15 residues. CDR1 MNHNY and CDR2 SVGAGI come from the germline V gene (reference sequence).